This T cell receptor (beta chain) was identified in a study of blood T cell repertoires in COVID-19. The overall study: Sample material is recorded as cDNA or gDNA derived from T cells, B-cell-depleted T cells, or PBMCs.

Generated by immunoSEQ multiplex PCR, the TCRdb table keeps only in-frame clones and is missing some. In the table there are around 280,000 clones, around nine tenths of which are singletons. This clone has a handful of counts. Germline V CDR1 and CDR2: LNHDA, SQIVND (reference sequence). This CDR3 has 15 amino acids. The ends lost 6 bases at V and 5 bases at J; junction bases unmatched: 10. The source is a woman aged 35 to 49 who had recovered from COVID-19. Sequencing input: PBMCs or T cells enriched from blood (not recorded which). The chain combines TRBV19 with TRBJ2-5, with TRBD2 identical over 9 bases. This CDR3 is CASSILGGRVETQYF. The CDR3 DNA reads TGTGCCAGTAGCATATTGGGCGGGAGGGTGGAGACCCAGTACTTC.